This TCR beta chain was identified in a study of T-cell reconstitution after alpha-beta-depleted transplantation in children. General study points: Two months or so post-transplant, alpha-beta T cells reportedly derived from several hundred expanded graft clones. T-cell numbers and diversity, one year after transplant, stemmed largely from T cells that were newly produced.

This clonotype was counted at least ten times. Its antigen is still unknown. The V gene's germline CDR1 is SGHTA and CDR2 FQGNSA. J lost 5 bases, V lost 5 bases, and 14 bases had no gene match. The CDR3 covers 16 residues. During its preparation, the TCRbeta library received unique molecular identifiers. TCRdb analysed the PCR reads with MiXCR anew, one entry per CDR3 protein. Of 85,000 to 120,000 distinct CDR3 sequences listed, 4.5% to 7.5% are singletons. The chain joins TRBV7-2 to TRBJ2-5; TRBD2 matches 7 bases. The clonotype was recovered from a female patient under 10 years old who had a stem cell transplant for Fanconi anemia, so the T cells may come from the graft donor. This specimen consisted of PBMCs, mostly from graft donor cells, obtained 60 days after TCRalphabeta/CD19-depleted stem cell transplant. The CDR3 nucleotides are TGTGCCAGCAGCCCCTTCTCTCTGGCGGGGGTTGAGACCCAGTACTTC. As protein: CASSPFSLAGVETQYF.